These T cell receptor beta chains were read from a single sample in a study of beta chain features in type 1 diabetes. Libraries were prepared by immunoSEQ multiplex PCR; TCRdb keeps only in-frame clonotypes and omits some of them. The repertoire holds fewer than 65,000 clones, with around three fifths as singletons. Sequencing was carried out using Tregs from blood. These receptors were taken from a woman aged 18-29 years in good health. Both conserved end residues are part of each CDR3. D genes are given only for firm matches. The listing skips clone size in some rows; elsewhere it reads once, few, many or a size class.

TRBV5-1	-	-	TRBJ1-1	TGCGCCAGCAGCTCCGGTCGGGGATACATGAACACTGAAGCTTTCTTT	CASSSGRGYMNTEAFF
TRBV30	-	-	TRBJ2-2	TGTGCCTGGAGCCAGGACACCGGGGAGCTGTTTTTT	CAWSQDTGELFF
TRBV9	-	TRBD2	TRBJ2-1	TGTGCCAGCGGTGCTAGCGGTATCAATGAGCAGTTCTTC	CASGASGINEQFF
TRBV6-5	-	TRBD1	TRBJ2-7	TGTGCCAGCAGCACTGACAGGGGCGGAGAGCAGTACTTC	CASSTDRGGEQYF
TRBV6-6	-	TRBD2	TRBJ2-1	TGTGCCACCTACACTAGCGGGAGTAGGGATGAGCAGTTCTTC	CATYTSGSRDEQFF
TRBV10-3	-	-	TRBJ1-4	TGTGCCACCCGGAAGGGGGGGCGGGATGAAAAACTGTTTTTT	CATRKGGRDEKLFF
TRBV18	few	TRBD2	TRBJ2-7	TGTGCCAGCTCACCGGGGACTAGCGGTTGGTACTTC	CASSPGTSGWYF
TRBV4-2	few	TRBD1	TRBJ1-5	TGTGCCAGCAGCCGCCAAAGACAGGGCTTTCAGCCCCAGCATTTT	CASSRQRQGFQPQHF
TRBV18	-	TRBD1	TRBJ1-3	TGTGCCAGCTCACCAAGGGACAGAAGCTCTGGAAACACCATATATTTT	CASSPRDRSSGNTIYF
TRBV29-1	once	TRBD1	TRBJ2-5	TGCAGCGCCTCCAGGGACAGGGGGCTTCTTCAGTACTTC	CSASRDRGLLQYF
TRBV7-9	once	-	TRBJ2-3	TGTGCCAGCAGCTTAGGGGGGGGGCCTGCAGATACGCAGTATTTT	CASSLGGGPADTQYF
TRBV6-1	-	-	TRBJ1-5	TGTGCCAGCAGAAACAGGGAAGGCAATCAGCCCCAGCATTTT	CASRNREGNQPQHF
TRBV6-6	-	TRBD1	TRBJ1-1	TGTGCCAGCAGAGGGGGACAGGTACTCAACACTGAAGCTTTCTTT	CASRGGQVLNTEAFF
TRBV15	-	TRBD2	TRBJ2-7	TGTGCCACCAGCAGAGGAAGCGGGGGGACCTTCTCTTCCTACGAGCAGTACTTC	CATSRGSGGTFSSYEQYF
TRBV7-6	-	-	TRBJ1-2	TGTGCCAGCAGCTTAGCTGTCTGGCAGGGCGAGGGCTACACCTTC	CASSLAVWQGEGYTF
TRBV30	-	TRBD2	TRBJ2-2	TGTGCCTGGATGGGACTAGCGGGAGTTACCGGGGAGCTGTTTTTT	CAWMGLAGVTGELFF
TRBV7-8	-	TRBD1	TRBJ1-1	TGTGCCAGCAGCTCATCAACGGGACAGGGTTGGAACACTGAAGCTTTCTTT	CASSSSTGQGWNTEAFF
TRBV6-4	-	-	TRBJ1-1	TGTGCCAGCCGCCAGCGGGCGGGGGGGCATGAAGCTTTCTTT	CASRQRAGGHEAFF
TRBV4-3	few	TRBD2	TRBJ2-2	TGCGCCAGCAGCCAAGATCTACTAGCGGGGCTATCGAACACCGGGGAGCTGTTTTTT	CASSQDLLAGLSNTGELFF
TRBV7-6	-	-	TRBJ1-1	TGTGCCAGCAGCTCGAGTGCGGGAACTGAAGCTTTCTTT	CASSSSAGTEAFF
TRBV4-3	-	TRBD1	TRBJ2-2	TGCGCCAGCAGGGGGACAGGGTCAACCGGGGAGCTGTTTTTT	CASRGTGSTGELFF
TRBV7-8	few	TRBD2	TRBJ2-5	TGTGCCAGCAGCCCTAGCGGGGGGCTAGAGACCCAGTACTTC	CASSPSGGLETQYF
TRBV28	few	-	TRBJ2-5	TGTGCCAGCAGCCCTCCCGTTGGGCCAGTGGAGACCCAGTACTTC	CASSPPVGPVETQYF
TRBV19	-	-	TRBJ2-1	TGTGCCAGTAGGACAGGCCCCTACAATGAGCAGTTCTTC	CASRTGPYNEQFF
TRBV2	-	-	TRBJ2-7	TGTGCCAGCAGTGAATACTACGAGCAGTACTTC	CASSEYYEQYF
TRBV25-1	-	TRBD2	TRBJ2-3	TGTGCCAGCAGTGAAACCCTCGGAGCGGGAGGGACCGCAGATACGCAGTATTTT	CASSETLGAGGTADTQYF
TRBV27	-	-	TRBJ2-7	TGTGCCAGCAGTTTACGGGGGTCTTACGAGCAGTACTTC	CASSLRGSYEQYF
TRBV19	-	-	TRBJ1-5	TGTGCCAGTAGTATAGAGGGGAGGCGCGGTTATCAGCCCCAGCATTTT	CASSIEGRRGYQPQHF
TRBV30	-	-	TRBJ2-3	TGTGCCTGGAGCCCTTCCGGAGATACGCAGTATTTT	CAWSPSGDTQYF
TRBV7-2	few	TRBD2	TRBJ2-5	TGTGCCAGCAGCCCGACTAGCGGGGGATTGGAGACCCAGTACTTC	CASSPTSGGLETQYF
TRBV2	once	-	TRBJ2-6	TGTGCCAGCAGTGAAGATATGTCTGGGGCCAACGTCCTGACTTTC	CASSEDMSGANVLTF
TRBV5-5	-	-	TRBJ2-7	TGTGCCAGCAGCTTTGGGCGGGTGAGCGGAGGATACGAGCAGTACTTC	CASSFGRVSGGYEQYF
TRBV7-2	-	-	TRBJ1-1	TGTGCCAGCAGCTTAGTAGCAGGGCGGGAGACTGAAGCTTTCTTT	CASSLVAGRETEAFF
TRBV7-2	-	TRBD2	TRBJ2-3	TGTGCCAGCAGCTTAGCTCCCCTAGCGGGGGGCACAGATACGCAGTATTTT	CASSLAPLAGGTDTQYF
TRBV5-1	-	-	TRBJ2-3	TGCGCCAGCAGCTTGGGACTAGGTGGCGCAGATACGCAGTATTTT	CASSLGLGGADTQYF
TRBV5-1	-	TRBD2	TRBJ2-7	TGCGCCAGCAGCCGCGGACTAGCGGGGGGGACCTACGAGCAGTACTTC	CASSRGLAGGTYEQYF
TRBV5-1	few	TRBD2	TRBJ2-3	TGCGCCAGCCTCTTAGCGGGGGGGCCGACAAGTACGCAGTATTTT	CASLLAGGPTSTQYF
TRBV5-1	-	-	TRBJ2-5	TGCGCCAGCAGCCAGCAAGAGACCCAGTACTTC	CASSQQETQYF
TRBV5-1	-	TRBD2	TRBJ2-3	TGCGCCAGCGGACAGGGACTAGCGGGCACAGATACGCAGTATTTT	CASGQGLAGTDTQYF
TRBV7-2	few	-	TRBJ2-3	TGTGCCAGCAGCCCCCGATTGCTGGGCGGGGATACGCAGTATTTT	CASSPRLLGGDTQYF
TRBV4-2	-	-	TRBJ2-5	TGTGCCAGCAGCCAAGCAGGGCCCGCGGAGGAGACCCAGTACTTC	CASSQAGPAEETQYF
TRBV5-1	few	TRBD1	TRBJ1-2	TGCGCCAGCAGCCCCCTACAGGGGGAGGCTAACTATGGCTACACCTTC	CASSPLQGEANYGYTF
TRBV27	few	-	TRBJ1-5	TGTGCCAGCAGTTTAAGCAGGGTAGGCAATCAGCCCCAGCATTTT	CASSLSRVGNQPQHF
TRBV5-1	-	-	TRBJ2-1	TGCGCCAGCAGCTTGGGAGGAAATGAGCAGTTCTTC	CASSLGGNEQFF
TRBV5-1	few	-	TRBJ2-3	TGCGCCAGCAGCTTGGGTCTGGCGGGGACGAGCACAGATACGCAGTATTTT	CASSLGLAGTSTDTQYF
TRBV4-1	-	-	TRBJ1-3	TGCGCCAGCAGCCTTACAGGCTCTGGAAACACCATATATTTT	CASSLTGSGNTIYF
TRBV2	-	-	TRBJ2-5	TGTGCCAGCAGTTATGGCGAGACCCAGTACTTC	CASSYGETQYF
TRBV5-4	-	-	TRBJ2-2	TGTGCCAGCAGCTTGGTAAACACCGGGGAGCTGTTTTTT	CASSLVNTGELFF
TRBV30	-	-	TRBJ2-5	TGTGCCTGGAGACGGGGGGCAAAAGAGACCCAGTACTTC	CAWRRGAKETQYF
TRBV2	once	-	TRBJ1-3	TGTGCCAGCAGCAGGGTTGCTGGAAACACCATATATTTT	CASSRVAGNTIYF
TRBV4-1	few	TRBD2	TRBJ2-1	TGCGCCAGCACCCTTGCGGGGGGCCCCTACAATGAGCAGTTCTTC	CASTLAGGPYNEQFF
TRBV10-3	-	TRBD1	TRBJ2-6	TGTGCCATCAGACCCGGGACAGGGATCTCTGGGGCCAACGTCCTGACTTTC	CAIRPGTGISGANVLTF
TRBV19	-	-	TRBJ2-5	TGTGCCAGTAGTACGACAGTCCAAGAGACCCAGTACTTC	CASSTTVQETQYF